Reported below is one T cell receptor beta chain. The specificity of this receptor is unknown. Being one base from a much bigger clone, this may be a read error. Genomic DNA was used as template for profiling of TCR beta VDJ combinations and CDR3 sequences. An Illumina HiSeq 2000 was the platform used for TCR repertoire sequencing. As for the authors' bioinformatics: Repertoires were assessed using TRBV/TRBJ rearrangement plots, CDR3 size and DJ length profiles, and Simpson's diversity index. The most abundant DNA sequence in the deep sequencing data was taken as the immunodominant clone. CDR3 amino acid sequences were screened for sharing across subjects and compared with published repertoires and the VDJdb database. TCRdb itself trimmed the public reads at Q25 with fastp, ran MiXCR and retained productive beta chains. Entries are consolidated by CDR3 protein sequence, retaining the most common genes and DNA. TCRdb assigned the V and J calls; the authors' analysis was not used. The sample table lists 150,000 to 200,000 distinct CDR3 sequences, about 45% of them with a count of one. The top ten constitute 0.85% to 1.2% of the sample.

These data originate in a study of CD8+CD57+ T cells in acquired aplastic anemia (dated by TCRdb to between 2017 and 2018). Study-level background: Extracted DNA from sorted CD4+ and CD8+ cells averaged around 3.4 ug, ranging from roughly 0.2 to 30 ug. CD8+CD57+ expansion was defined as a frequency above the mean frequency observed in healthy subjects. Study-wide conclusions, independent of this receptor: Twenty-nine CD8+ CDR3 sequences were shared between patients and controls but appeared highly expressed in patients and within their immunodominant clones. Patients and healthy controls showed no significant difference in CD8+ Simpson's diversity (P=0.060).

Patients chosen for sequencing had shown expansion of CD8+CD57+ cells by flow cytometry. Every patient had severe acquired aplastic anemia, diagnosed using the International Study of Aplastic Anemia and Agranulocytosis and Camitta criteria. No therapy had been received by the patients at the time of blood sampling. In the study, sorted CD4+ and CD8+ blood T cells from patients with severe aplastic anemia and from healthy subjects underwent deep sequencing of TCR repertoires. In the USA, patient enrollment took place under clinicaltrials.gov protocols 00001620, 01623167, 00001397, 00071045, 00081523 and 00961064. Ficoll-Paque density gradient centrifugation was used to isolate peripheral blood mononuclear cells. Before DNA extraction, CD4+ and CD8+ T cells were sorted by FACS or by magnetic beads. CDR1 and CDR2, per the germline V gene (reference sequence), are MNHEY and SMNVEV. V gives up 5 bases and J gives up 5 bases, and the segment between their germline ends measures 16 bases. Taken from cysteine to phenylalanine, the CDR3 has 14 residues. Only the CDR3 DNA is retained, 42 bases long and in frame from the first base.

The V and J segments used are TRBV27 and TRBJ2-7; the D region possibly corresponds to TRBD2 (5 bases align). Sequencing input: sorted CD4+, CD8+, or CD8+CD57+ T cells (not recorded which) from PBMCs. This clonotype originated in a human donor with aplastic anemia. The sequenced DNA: TGTGCCAGCAGTCCCCGGACTGGCCCCCACGAGCAGTACTTC. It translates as CASSPRTGPHEQYF.